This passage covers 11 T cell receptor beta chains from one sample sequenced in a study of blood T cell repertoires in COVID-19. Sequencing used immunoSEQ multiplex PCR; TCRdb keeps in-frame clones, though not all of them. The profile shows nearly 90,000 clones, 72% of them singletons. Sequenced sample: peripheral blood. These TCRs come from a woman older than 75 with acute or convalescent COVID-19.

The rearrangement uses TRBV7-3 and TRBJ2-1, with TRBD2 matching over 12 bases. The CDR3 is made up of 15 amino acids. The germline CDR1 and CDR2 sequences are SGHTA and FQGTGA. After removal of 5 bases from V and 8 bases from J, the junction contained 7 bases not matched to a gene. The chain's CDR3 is CASSLAGGRLDEQFF. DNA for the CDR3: TGTGCCAGCAGCCTAGCGGGGGGGCGATTGGATGAGCAGTTCTTC.

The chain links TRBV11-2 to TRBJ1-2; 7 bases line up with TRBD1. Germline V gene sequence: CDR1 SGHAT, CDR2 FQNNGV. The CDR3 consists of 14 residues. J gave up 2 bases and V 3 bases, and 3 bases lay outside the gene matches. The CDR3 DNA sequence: TGTGCCAGCAGCTTCTTGGGACAGAACTATGGCTACACCTTC. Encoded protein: CASSFLGQNYGYTF. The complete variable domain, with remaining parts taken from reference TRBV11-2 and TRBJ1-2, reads EAGVAQSPRYKIIEKRQSVAFWCNPISGHATLYWYQQILGQGPKLLIQFQNNGVVDDSQLPKDRFSAERLKGVDSTLKIQPAKLEDSAVYLCASSFLGQNYGYTFGSGTRLTVV.

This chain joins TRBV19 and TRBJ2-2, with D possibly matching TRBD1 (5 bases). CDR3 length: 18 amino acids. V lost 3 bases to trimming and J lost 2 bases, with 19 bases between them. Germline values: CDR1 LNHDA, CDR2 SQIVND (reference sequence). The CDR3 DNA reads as TGTGCCAGTAGTATTCGTCTACAAAGCAGGGTTAACACCGGGGAGCTGTTTTTT. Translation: CASSIRLQSRVNTGELFF.

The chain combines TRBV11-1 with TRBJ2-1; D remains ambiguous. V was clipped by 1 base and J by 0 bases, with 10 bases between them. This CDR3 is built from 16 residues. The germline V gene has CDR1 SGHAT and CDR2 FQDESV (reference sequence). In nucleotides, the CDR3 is TGTGCCAGCAGCTTAGGAAACTATCGCTCCTACAATGAGCAGTTCTTC. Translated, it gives CASSLGNYRSYNEQFF.

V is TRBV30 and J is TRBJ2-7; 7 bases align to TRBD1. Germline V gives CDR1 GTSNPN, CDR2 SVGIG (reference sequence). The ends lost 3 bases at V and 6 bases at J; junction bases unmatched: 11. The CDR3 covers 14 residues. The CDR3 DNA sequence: TGTGCCTGGAGGAGGGACAGCGGTGCGGCCGAGCAGTACTTC. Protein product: CAWRRDSGAAEQYF.

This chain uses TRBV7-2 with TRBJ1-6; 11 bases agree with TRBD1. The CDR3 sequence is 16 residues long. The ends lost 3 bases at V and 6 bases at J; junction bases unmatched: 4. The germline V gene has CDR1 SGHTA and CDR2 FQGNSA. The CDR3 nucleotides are TGTGCCAGCAGCTTGGGGACAGGGGGAACTAATTCACCCCTCCACTTT. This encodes CASSLGTGGTNSPLHF.

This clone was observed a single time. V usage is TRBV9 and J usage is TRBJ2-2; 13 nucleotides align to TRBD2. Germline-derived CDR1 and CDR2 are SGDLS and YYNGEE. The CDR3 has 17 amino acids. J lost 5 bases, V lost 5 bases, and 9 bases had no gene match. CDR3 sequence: CASRLAGGPPGTGELFF. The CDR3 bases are TGTGCCAGCAGACTAGCGGGGGGGCCGCCGGGAACCGGGGAGCTGTTTTTT.

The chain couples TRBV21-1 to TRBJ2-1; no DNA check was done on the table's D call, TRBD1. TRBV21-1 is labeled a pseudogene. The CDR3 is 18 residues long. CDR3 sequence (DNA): TGTGCCAGCAGCAAAGGGGACAGACGGGGGACAGGGTACAATGAGCAGTTCTTC. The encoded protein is CASSKGDRRGTGYNEQFF.

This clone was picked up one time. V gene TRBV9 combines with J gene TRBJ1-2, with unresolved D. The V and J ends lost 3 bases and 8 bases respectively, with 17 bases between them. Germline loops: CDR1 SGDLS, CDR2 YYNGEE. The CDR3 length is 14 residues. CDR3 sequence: CASSAGTPPGGYTF. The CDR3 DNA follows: TGTGCCAGCAGCGCGGGAACTCCACCGGGAGGCTACACCTTC.

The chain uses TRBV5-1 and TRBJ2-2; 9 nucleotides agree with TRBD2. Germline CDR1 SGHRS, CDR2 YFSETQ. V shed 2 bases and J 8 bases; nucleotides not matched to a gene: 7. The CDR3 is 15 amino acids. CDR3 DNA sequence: TGCGCCAGCAGCTTACCCGGGACTAGCTCGGGGGAGCTGTTTTTT. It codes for CASSLPGTSSGELFF.

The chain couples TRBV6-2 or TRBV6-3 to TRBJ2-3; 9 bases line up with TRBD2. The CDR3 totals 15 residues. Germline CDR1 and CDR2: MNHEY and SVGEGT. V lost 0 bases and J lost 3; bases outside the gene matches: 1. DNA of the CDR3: TGTGCCAGCAGTTACTCTAGCGGGGGTACAGATACGCAGTATTTT. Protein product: CASSYSSGGTDTQYF.